This TCR beta chain was documented in a study of graft-versus-host responses after intestinal transplantation. Across the whole study: All recipients were transplanted with multivisceral, liver-intestinal, or isolated intestinal grafts. Every recipient underwent anti-thymocyte globulin induction, then tacrolimus and steroids for roughly 3 years. Study results and caveats: Recipient marrow contained GvH clones, some of which appeared first in ileum or blood.

As for this clone: Its antigen remains unidentified.

CDR3 length: 15 residues. Unmatched junction bases numbered 6, after V lost 4 bases and J lost 1 base. From germline, CDR1 is SGHDT and CDR2 YYEEEE. The protocol was immunoSEQ multiplex PCR, while the TCRdb copy is restricted to in-frame clones and leaves out a portion. The sample gives about 82,000 clones, 90% to 95% of which show up once; approximately 0.1% is in the top ten. The J gene is TRBJ2-3, the V gene TRBV5-6; 7 bases line up with TRBD2. The starting material was unstimulated CD4+ T cells sorted from spleen or lymph node cells, obtained before intestinal transplant. The receptor comes from a human donor who received an intestinal transplant. The DNA for the CDR3 is TGTGCCAGCAGCCCCATTGGACTAGGCACAGATACGCAGTATTTT. Translating gives CASSPIGLGTDTQYF.